A single sample is the source of the 21 T cell receptor beta chains below, sequenced in a study of cytomegalovirus exposure and HLA in healthy donors. In the PCR, 60 Vbeta and 13 Jbeta primers were used. Libraries were prepared by immunoSEQ multiplex PCR; TCRdb keeps only in-frame clonotypes and omits some of them. The sample records about 140,000 clones, about 77% being singletons. Sequencing input: PBMCs. These receptor sequences come from a female donor in good health and CMV-seronegative.

This clone was seen only a few times. This rearrangement joins TRBV18 to TRBJ1-1, with D possibly TRBD1 on 5 matching bases. V was cut by 4 bases and J by 3 bases, with 15 bases left in between. Germline CDR1 and CDR2: KGHSH and LQKENI. CDR3 length: 15 amino acids. Written as DNA, the CDR3 is TGTGCCAGCTCACTGGATAAGGGGAGGGACACTGAAGCTTTCTTT. It codes for CASSLDKGRDTEAFF.

The gene calls are TRBV6-4 and TRBJ2-5; D is unresolved. The DNA matches TRBJ2-7 better at its end, which makes the J call doubtful. The CDR3 runs to 11 residues. From germline, CDR1 is MRHNA and CDR2 SNTAGT. CDR3 sequence: CASRLNYEQYF. The DNA for the CDR3 is TGTGCCAGCAGACTCAACTACGAGCAGTACTTC.

CDR3 protein: CASSATDQGAEYGYTF. In DNA, the CDR3 is TGTGCCAGCAGCGCTACAGACCAGGGGGCAGAGTATGGCTACACCTTC. The chain employs TRBV7-6 and TRBJ1-2, with 8 bases identical to TRBD1. The J segment lost 5 bases and the V segment lost 5 bases, leaving 13 bases of the junction unmatched. This CDR3 spans 16 amino acids. Germline V CDR1 and CDR2: SGHVS, FNYEAQ.

The chain is built from TRBV27 and TRBJ2-5, with a tentative D call TRBD2 (7 bases). CDR1 and CDR2 from the germline V gene are MNHEY and SMNVEV (reference sequence). The CDR3 runs 15 residues. V was shortened by 3 bases and J by 1 base, with 12 bases between the two germline ends. The CDR3 here is CASSFRGAIQETQYF. The DNA for the CDR3 is TGTGCCAGCAGTTTTCGGGGGGCTATCCAAGAGACCCAGTACTTC.

The J gene is TRBJ1-1, the V gene TRBV28; the D is unclear. This CDR3 is 13 amino acids long. CDR1 is MDHEN, CDR2 SYDVKM, per germline. V was clipped by 6 bases and J by 0 bases, with 8 bases between them. The CDR3 sequence is CASRVSLNTEAFF. In DNA form, the CDR3 reads TGTGCCAGCAGGGTTAGTCTGAACACTGAAGCTTTCTTT.

V and J are TRBV9 and TRBJ1-2, with D perhaps TRBD1 (5 bases). There are 17 residues in the CDR3. V lost 3 bases and J 4 bases, leaving 22 bases between the germline ends. Germline CDR1 and CDR2: SGDLS and YYNGEE. The CDR3 nucleotides are TGTGCCAGCAGCGCTGGGGATGTTGCAGGGCTTAGCTATGGCTACACCTTC. Amino acid sequence: CASSAGDVAGLSYGYTF.

The chain links TRBV18 to TRBJ2-3; tentative D call: TRBD2 (6 bases). CDR3 length: 15 residues. V lost 1 base to trimming and J lost 2 bases, with 10 bases between them. Germline-derived CDR1 and CDR2 are KGHSH and LQKENI. The CDR3 spells CASSPLSGLTDTQYF. The CDR3 nucleotides read TGTGCCAGCTCACCACTCTCGGGACTCACAGATACGCAGTATTTT.

V and J are TRBV5-1 and TRBJ1-1, with no clear D. Germline-derived CDR1 and CDR2 are SGHRS and YFSETQ. The CDR3 loop spans 14 amino acids. V lost 5 bases and J 4 bases, leaving 15 bases between the germline ends. The CDR3 nucleotides read TGCGCCAGCAGATCGACTCTAATCTCCACTGAAGCTTTCTTT. This encodes CASRSTLISTEAFF.

V gene TRBV9 combines with J gene TRBJ2-2; 7 nucleotides align to TRBD1. In germline, CDR1 is SGDLS, CDR2 YYNGEE. J was trimmed by 3 bases and V by 7 bases; bases with no gene match: 9. This CDR3 is built from 15 residues. The CDR3 nucleotides read TGTGCCAGCCAGAGAGGAGACAGGGACACCGGGGAGCTGTTTTTT. It is translated as CASQRGDRDTGELFF.

Worth noting for this clone: At one boundary the junction diverges from the germline segment, which might be a read error. This chain uses TRBV7-9 with TRBJ2-1; no clear D gene. Germline lookup yields CDR1 SEHNR and CDR2 FQNEAQ (reference sequence). This CDR3 comprises 12 residues. The DNA of the CDR3 is TGTTCCAGCAGCTTAGGCGGCAATGAGCAGTTCTTC. Translating gives CSSSLGGNEQFF.

The chain links TRBV9 to TRBJ1-2; D not resolved. Trimming took off 7 bases at V and 5 bases at J, with 12 bases between the two ends. CDR1 and CDR2 (germline): SGDLS, YYNGEE. CDR3 size: 12 residues. In nucleotides, the CDR3 is TGTGCCAGCTACCGGCGGGGATATGGCTACACCTTC. Translating gives CASYRRGYGYTF.

This rearrangement joins TRBV9 to TRBJ2-7, with 8 bases that match TRBD1. The CDR3 sequence is 15 residues long. After removal of 0 bases from V and 7 bases from J, the junction contained 9 bases not matched to a gene. Germline V gene lookup returns CDR1 SGDLS and CDR2 YYNGEE. CDR3 nucleotide sequence: TGTGCCAGCAGCGTAGAGGGAACAGGGGGTAGGGAGCAGTACTTC. It encodes CASSVEGTGGREQYF.

The V gene is TRBV28, the J gene TRBJ2-7; 9 bases are a match to TRBD1. The CDR3 loop spans 15 amino acids. In germline, CDR1 is MDHEN, CDR2 SYDVKM. The J segment lost 1 base and the V segment lost 9 bases, leaving 10 bases of the junction unmatched. The CDR3 region has the DNA TGTGCCAGTGTGCCTGCCGGGACAGGGTCCTACGAGCAGTACTTC. The encoded protein is CASVPAGTGSYEQYF.

This sequence joins TRBV6-5 and TRBJ1-5; tentative D call: TRBD1 (5 bases). The CDR3 has 15 amino acids. The V gene lost 2 bases and the J gene lost 4 bases, with 12 bases spanning the gap. Per germline, CDR1 MNHEY and CDR2 SVGAGI. The CDR3 nucleotides are TGTGCCAGCAGTTACGCAGGGTCCCAAAATCAGCCCCAGCATTTT. Its protein is CASSYAGSQNQPQHF.

Turning to this clone: Relative to the germline gene, one junction end is altered; a read error may explain this. This sequence joins TRBV28 and TRBJ1-4; D gene ambiguous. CDR1 MDHEN and CDR2 SYDVKM come from the germline V gene. The CDR3 totals 15 residues. As DNA, the CDR3 is TGTGCCAGCAGTTTTGAAGGTGCAACTAATGAAAAACCGTTTTTT. Protein product: CASSFEGATNEKPFF.

Turning to this clone: A junction end diverges from the germline sequence, so it may reflect a read error. The chain combines TRBV6-5 with TRBJ2-2; D perhaps matches TRBD2 (6 bases). Germline CDR1 is MNHEY and CDR2 is SVGAGI. The CDR3 loop spans 14 amino acids. CDR3 in DNA: TGTGCCAGCAGTTACTGGGGGAAGGCCGGGGGGCTGTTTTTT. This translates into CASSYWGKAGGLFF.

The J gene is TRBJ2-1, the V gene TRBV5-5; TRBD2 matches 9 bases. CDR3 length: 15 residues. J gave up 4 bases and V 6 bases, and 8 bases lay outside the gene matches. Looked up from germline, CDR1 is SGHKS and CDR2 is YYEKEE (reference sequence). The CDR3 DNA is TGTGCCAGCACCCTGAGGACTAGCGCATACAATGAGCAGTTCTTC. This translates into CASTLRTSAYNEQFF.

The chain is built from TRBV5-1 and TRBJ2-2; D might be TRBD2 (5 bases). Trimming shortened V by 0 bases and J by 0 bases, and 6 bases separated the two germline ends. CDR3 length equals 15 residues. CDR1 is SGHRS, CDR2 YFSETQ, per germline. The CDR3 DNA sequence: TGCGCCAGCAGCTTGGAGAGGGCGAACACCGGGGAGCTGTTTTTT. Its translation is CASSLERANTGELFF.

Only a few counts were recorded for this clone. This rearrangement joins TRBV11-2 to TRBJ1-1; D is possibly TRBD1 (5 bases). The CDR3 has 15 amino acids. V was trimmed by 1 base and J by 3 bases, leaving 12 bases between them. In germline, CDR1 is SGHAT, CDR2 FQNNGV. The CDR3 DNA reads as TGTGCCAGCAGCTTAGTGGCAGGGAGGGACACTGAAGCTTTCTTT. Protein sequence: CASSLVAGRDTEAFF.

V and J are TRBV5-1 and TRBJ1-1; the D is unclear. CDR1 SGHRS and CDR2 YFSETQ come from the germline V gene. The CDR3 runs 13 residues. The V and J ends lost 1 base and 4 bases respectively, with 8 bases between them. The CDR3, as DNA: TGCGCCAGCAGCTTGCAGACGGGCACTGAAGCTTTCTTT. This codes for CASSLQTGTEAFF.

The chain carries TRBV28 and TRBJ2-1, with 7 nucleotides matching TRBD2. The V gene's germline CDR1 is MDHEN and CDR2 SYDVKM. V lost 5 bases to trimming and J lost 6 bases; unmatched junction nucleotides: 10. The CDR3 covers 15 residues. The CDR3 region is CASSTPTAGSNEQFF. The CDR3 DNA reads TGTGCCAGCAGTACTCCTACAGCGGGGAGCAATGAGCAGTTCTTC.